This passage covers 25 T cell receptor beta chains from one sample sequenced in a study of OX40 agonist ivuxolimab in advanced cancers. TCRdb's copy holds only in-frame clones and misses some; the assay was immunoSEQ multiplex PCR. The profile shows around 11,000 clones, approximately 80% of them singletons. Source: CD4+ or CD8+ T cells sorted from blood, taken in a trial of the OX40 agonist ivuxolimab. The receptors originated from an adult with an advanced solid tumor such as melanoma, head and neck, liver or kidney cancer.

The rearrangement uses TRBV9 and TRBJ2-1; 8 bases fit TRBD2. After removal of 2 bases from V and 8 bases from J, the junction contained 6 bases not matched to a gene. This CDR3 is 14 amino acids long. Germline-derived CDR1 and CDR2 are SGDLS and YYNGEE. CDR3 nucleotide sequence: TGTGCCAGCAGCGTGAAGTCAGCGGGGGATGAGCAGTTCTTC. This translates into CASSVKSAGDEQFF.

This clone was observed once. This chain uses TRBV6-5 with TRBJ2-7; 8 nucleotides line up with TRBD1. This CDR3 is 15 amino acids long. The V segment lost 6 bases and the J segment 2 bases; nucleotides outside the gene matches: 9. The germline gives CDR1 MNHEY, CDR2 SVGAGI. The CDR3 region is CASSHEGTGPYEQYF. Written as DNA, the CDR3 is TGTGCCAGCAGCCACGAAGGGACAGGCCCCTACGAGCAGTACTTC.

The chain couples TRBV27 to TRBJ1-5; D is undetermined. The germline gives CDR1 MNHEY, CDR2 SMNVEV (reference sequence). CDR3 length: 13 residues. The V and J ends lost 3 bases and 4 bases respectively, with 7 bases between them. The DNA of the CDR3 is TGTGCCAGCAGTTTTATAGTGAATCAGCCCCAGCATTTT. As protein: CASSFIVNQPQHF.

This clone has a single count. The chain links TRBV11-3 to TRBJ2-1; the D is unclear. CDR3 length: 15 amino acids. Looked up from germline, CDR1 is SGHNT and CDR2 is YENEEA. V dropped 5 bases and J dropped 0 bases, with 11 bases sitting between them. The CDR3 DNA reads TGTGCCAGCAGCAGCGACCCGAGCTCCTACAATGAGCAGTTCTTC. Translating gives CASSSDPSSYNEQFF. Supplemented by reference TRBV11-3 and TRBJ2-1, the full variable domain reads EAGVVQSPRYKIIEKKQPVAFWCNPISGHNTLYWYLQNLGQGPELLIRYENEEAVDDSQLPKDRFSAERLKGVDSTLKIQPAELGDSAVYLCASSSDPSSYNEQFFGPGTRLTVL.

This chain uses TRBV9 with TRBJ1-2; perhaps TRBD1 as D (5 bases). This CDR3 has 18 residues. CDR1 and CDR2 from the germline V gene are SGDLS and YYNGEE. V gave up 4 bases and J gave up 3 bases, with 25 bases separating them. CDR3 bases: TGTGCCAGCAGCCCGTCGAGCCCATGGGGAGGGACGGACTATGGCTACACCTTC. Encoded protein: CASSPSSPWGGTDYGYTF.

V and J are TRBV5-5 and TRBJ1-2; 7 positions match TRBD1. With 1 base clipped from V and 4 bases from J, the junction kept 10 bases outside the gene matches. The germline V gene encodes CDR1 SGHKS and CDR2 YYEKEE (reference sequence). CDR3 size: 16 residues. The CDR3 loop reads CASSLKPGGFGYGYTF. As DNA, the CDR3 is TGTGCCAGCAGCTTGAAACCAGGGGGTTTTGGCTATGGCTACACCTTC.

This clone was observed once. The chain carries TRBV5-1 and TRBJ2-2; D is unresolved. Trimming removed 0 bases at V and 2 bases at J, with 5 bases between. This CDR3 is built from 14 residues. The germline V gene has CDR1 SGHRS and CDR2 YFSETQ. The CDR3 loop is CASSLGPNTGELFF. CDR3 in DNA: TGCGCCAGCAGCTTGGGGCCCAACACCGGGGAGCTGTTTTTT. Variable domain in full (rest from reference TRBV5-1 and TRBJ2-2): KAGVTQTPRYLIKTRGQQVTLSCSPISGHRSVSWYQQTPGQGLQFLFEYFSETQRNKGNFPGRFSGRQFSNSRSEMNVSTLELGDSALYLCASSLGPNTGELFFGEGSRLTVL.

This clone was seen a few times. The CDR3 DNA reads as TGTGCCGTTGGCACTACCAACTCTGGGGCCAACGTCCTGACTTTC. Its protein product is CAVGTTNSGANVLTF. This rearrangement joins TRBV10-3 to TRBJ2-6, with D uncertain. V lost 11 bases and J 0 bases, leaving 14 bases between the germline ends. This CDR3 has 15 amino acids. Germline V lookup: CDR1 ENHRY, CDR2 SYGVKD.

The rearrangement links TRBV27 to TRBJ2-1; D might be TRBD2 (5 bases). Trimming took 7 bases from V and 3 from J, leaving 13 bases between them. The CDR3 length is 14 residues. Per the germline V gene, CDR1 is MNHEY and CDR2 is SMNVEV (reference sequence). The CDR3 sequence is CASTLNRDYNEQFF. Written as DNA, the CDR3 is TGTGCCAGCACCTTAAACCGGGACTACAATGAGCAGTTCTTC.

The CDR3 loop is CASSEHSSEQYF. The CDR3 coding sequence is TGTGCCAGCAGTGAACATTCATCCGAGCAGTACTTC. J is TRBJ2-7 and V is TRBV6-1, with D uncertain. The CDR3 length is 12 residues. The germline V gene has CDR1 MNHNS and CDR2 SASEGT. Trimming pared 2 bases from V and 6 bases from J, leaving 8 bases between.

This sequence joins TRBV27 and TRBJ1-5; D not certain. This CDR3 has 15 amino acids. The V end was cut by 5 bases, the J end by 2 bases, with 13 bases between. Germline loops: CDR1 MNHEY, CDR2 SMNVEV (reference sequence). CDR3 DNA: TGTGCCAGCAGTACGGATTGGGGTGGCAATCAGCCCCAGCATTTT. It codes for CASSTDWGGNQPQHF.

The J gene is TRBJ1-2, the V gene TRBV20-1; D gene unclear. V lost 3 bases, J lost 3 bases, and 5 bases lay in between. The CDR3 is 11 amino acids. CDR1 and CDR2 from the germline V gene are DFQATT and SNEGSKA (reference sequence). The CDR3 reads CSARTDYGYTF. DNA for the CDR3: TGCAGTGCTAGGACGGACTATGGCTACACCTTC.

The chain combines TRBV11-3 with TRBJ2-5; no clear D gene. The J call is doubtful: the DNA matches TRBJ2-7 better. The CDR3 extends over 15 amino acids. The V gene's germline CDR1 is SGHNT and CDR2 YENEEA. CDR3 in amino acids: CASSSSNHRNYEQYF. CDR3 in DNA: TGTGCCAGCAGCTCTTCTAACCACCGTAACTACGAGCAGTACTTC.

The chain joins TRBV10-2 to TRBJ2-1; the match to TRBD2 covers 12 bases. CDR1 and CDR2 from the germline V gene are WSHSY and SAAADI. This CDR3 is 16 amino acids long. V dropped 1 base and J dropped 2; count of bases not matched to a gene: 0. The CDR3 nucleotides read TGCGCCAGCAGTGAGTGGACTAGCGGGGCCTACAATGAGCAGTTCTTC. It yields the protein CASSEWTSGAYNEQFF.

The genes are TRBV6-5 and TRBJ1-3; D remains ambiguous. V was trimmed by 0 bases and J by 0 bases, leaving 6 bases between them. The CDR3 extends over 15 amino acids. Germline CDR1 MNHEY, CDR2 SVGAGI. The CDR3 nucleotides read TGTGCCAGCAGTTACTCGTGGCGCTCTGGAAACACCATATATTTT. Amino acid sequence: CASSYSWRSGNTIYF.

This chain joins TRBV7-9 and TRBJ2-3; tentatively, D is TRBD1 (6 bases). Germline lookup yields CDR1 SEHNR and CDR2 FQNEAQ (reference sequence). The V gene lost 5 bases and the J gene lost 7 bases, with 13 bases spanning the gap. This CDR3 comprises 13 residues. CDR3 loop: CASSPQGTNTQYF. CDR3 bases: TGTGCCAGCAGCCCCCAAGGGACAAATACGCAGTATTTT.

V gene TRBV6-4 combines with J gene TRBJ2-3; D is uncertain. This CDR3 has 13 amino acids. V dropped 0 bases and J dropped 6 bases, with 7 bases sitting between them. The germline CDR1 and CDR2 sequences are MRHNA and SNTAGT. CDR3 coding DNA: TGTGCCAGCAGTGACTCGGAGATGGATACGCAGTATTTT. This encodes CASSDSEMDTQYF.

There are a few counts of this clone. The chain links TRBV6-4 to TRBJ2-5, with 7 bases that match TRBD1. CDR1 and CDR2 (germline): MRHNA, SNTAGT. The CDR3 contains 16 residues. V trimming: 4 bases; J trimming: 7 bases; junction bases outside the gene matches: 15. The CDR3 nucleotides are TGTGCCAGCAGTGCTCCAGACAGGGCCAAGAATAGGACCCAGTACTTC. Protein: CASSAPDRAKNRTQYF.

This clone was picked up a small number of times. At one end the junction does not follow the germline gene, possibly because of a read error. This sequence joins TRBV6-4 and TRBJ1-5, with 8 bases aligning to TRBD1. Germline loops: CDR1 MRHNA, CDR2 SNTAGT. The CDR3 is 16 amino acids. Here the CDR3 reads CASSYSGQGSNQPQHF. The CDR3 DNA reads TGTGCCAGCAGTTACTCAGGACAGGGCAGCAATCAGCCCCAGCATTTT.

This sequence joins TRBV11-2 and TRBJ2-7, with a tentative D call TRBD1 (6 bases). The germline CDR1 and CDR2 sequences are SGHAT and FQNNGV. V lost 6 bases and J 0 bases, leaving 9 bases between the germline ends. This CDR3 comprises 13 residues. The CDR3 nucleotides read TGTGCCAGCAGAACGGACAGCTCCTACGAGCAGTACTTC. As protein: CASRTDSSYEQYF.

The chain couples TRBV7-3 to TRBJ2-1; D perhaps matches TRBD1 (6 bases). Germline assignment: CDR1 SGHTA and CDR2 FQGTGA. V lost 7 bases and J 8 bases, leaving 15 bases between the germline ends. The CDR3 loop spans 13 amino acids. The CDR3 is CASTHRVVDEQFF. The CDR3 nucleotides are TGTGCCAGCACCCACAGGGTGGTCGATGAGCAGTTCTTC.

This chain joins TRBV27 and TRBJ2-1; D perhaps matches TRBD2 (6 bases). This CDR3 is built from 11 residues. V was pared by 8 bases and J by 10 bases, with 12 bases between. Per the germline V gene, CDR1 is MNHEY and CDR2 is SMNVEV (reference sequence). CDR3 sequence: CASGRGLEQFF. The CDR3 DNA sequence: TGTGCCAGCGGGCGGGGTTTGGAGCAGTTCTTC.

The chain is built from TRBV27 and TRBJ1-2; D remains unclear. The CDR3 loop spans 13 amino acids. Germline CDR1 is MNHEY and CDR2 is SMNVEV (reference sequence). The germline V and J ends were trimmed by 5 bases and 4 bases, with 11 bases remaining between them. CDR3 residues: CASSTLGSYGYTF. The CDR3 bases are TGTGCCAGCAGTACCTTAGGGTCCTATGGCTACACCTTC.

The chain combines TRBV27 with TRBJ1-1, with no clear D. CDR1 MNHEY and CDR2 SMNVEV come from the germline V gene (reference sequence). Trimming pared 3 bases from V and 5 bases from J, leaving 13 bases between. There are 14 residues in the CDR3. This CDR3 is CASSFEGGRTEAFF. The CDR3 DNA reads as TGTGCCAGCAGTTTTGAGGGAGGACGGACTGAAGCTTTCTTT.

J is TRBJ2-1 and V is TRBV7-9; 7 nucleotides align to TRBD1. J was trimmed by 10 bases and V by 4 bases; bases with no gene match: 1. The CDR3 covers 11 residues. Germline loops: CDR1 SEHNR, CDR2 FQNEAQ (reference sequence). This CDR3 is CASSSDREQFF. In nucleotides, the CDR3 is TGTGCCAGCAGCTCGGACAGGGAGCAGTTCTTC.